One and the same sample provided the 10 T cell receptor beta chains below, sequenced in a study of blood T cell repertoires in COVID-19. The method was immunoSEQ multiplex PCR; TCRdb's version includes in-frame clones alone and lacks a portion of them. This sample has almost 200,000 clones, with 80% to 90% found just once. The sample was PBMCs or T cells enriched from blood (not recorded which). These receptors came from a woman between 18 and 30 years old who had recovered from COVID-19.

V is TRBV27 and J is TRBJ1-5; 10 bases fit TRBD1. Losses at the gene ends were 8 bases for V and 8 bases for J; bases not matched to a gene: 6. The CDR3 has 13 amino acids. The V gene's germline CDR1 is MNHEY and CDR2 SMNVEV (reference sequence). CDR3 sequence: CASRQGAREPQHF. The CDR3 DNA reads as TGTGCCAGCCGACAGGGGGCGCGAGAGCCCCAGCATTTT.

The V gene is TRBV4-1, the J gene TRBJ2-7, with a possible D match to TRBD1 (6 bases). This CDR3 has 16 amino acids. CDR1 MGHRA and CDR2 YSYEKL come from the germline V gene. The ends were cut back, 0 bases at V and 4 bases at J, with 16 bases in the middle. Here the CDR3 reads CASSQEFPGASYEQYF. The CDR3 DNA sequence: TGCGCCAGCAGCCAAGAGTTCCCAGGGGCTTCTTACGAGCAGTACTTC.

This clone showed up just once. The chain links TRBV28 to TRBJ1-5, with 7 bases lining up with TRBD1. The CDR3 is 16 amino acids. The germline V gene encodes CDR1 MDHEN and CDR2 SYDVKM. The trim removed 5 bases at V and 5 bases at J, leaving 12 bases unmatched. The CDR3 DNA reads TGTGCCAGCAGTACCTACCCCGACAGGGCGTATCAGCCCCAGCATTTT. Protein product: CASSTYPDRAYQPQHF.

The gene calls are TRBV13 and TRBJ2-1; TRBD2 agrees at 13 bases. Germline V gene lookup returns CDR1 PRHDT and CDR2 FYEKMQ (reference sequence). The CDR3 covers 19 residues. V lost 5 bases, J lost 0 bases, and 10 bases stayed unmatched. DNA of the CDR3: TGTGCCAGCAGCCACAGACTAGCGGGGGGCCGGGACTCCTACAATGAGCAGTTCTTC. It codes for CASSHRLAGGRDSYNEQFF.

The chain links TRBV6-5 to TRBJ1-5; tentative D call: TRBD1 (6 bases). Trimming left V 4 bases short and J 1 base short, with 11 bases between. The CDR3 spans 15 residues. Germline V gene lookup returns CDR1 MNHEY and CDR2 SVGAGI. The DNA for the CDR3 is TGTGCCAGCAGTTCACAGACAGGAAGCAATCAGCCCCAGCATTTT. Amino acid sequence: CASSSQTGSNQPQHF.

V gene TRBV28 combines with J gene TRBJ1-2, with 10 bases identical to TRBD1. Unmatched junction bases numbered 4, after V lost 6 bases and J lost 0 bases. Per germline, CDR1 MDHEN and CDR2 SYDVKM. CDR3 length: 15 residues. CDR3 amino acids: CASSYGQGANYGYTF. The CDR3 DNA reads as TGTGCCAGCAGCTATGGACAGGGGGCTAACTATGGCTACACCTTC.

V and J are TRBV5-6 and TRBJ1-2, with TRBD1 matching over 7 bases. Germline V gives CDR1 SGHDT, CDR2 YYEEEE. The CDR3 is made up of 16 amino acids. The V segment lost 4 bases and the J segment 4 bases; nucleotides outside the gene matches: 13. CDR3 region: CASSPADREWGYGYTF. DNA for the CDR3: TGTGCCAGCAGCCCGGCCGACAGGGAATGGGGCTATGGCTACACCTTC.

The chain combines TRBV7-9 with TRBJ1-2, with TRBD1 as a possible D gene (6 bases). Germline V CDR1 and CDR2: SEHNR, FQNEAQ (reference sequence). The CDR3 has 13 amino acids. V lost 2 bases, J lost 6 bases, and 10 bases lay in between. The CDR3 DNA is TGTGCCAGCAGCTTACGGGACACAGATGGCTACACCTTC. It translates to CASSLRDTDGYTF.

The chain employs TRBV24-1 and TRBJ2-1, with TRBD1 identical over 7 bases. J was trimmed by 7 bases and V by 7 bases; bases with no gene match: 9. CDR3 length: 14 amino acids. From germline, CDR1 is KGHDR and CDR2 SFDVKD. CDR3 in amino acids: CATRGPGGENEQFF. DNA for the CDR3: TGTGCCACCAGGGGTCCAGGGGGAGAGAATGAGCAGTTCTTC.

This chain connects TRBV4-2 to TRBJ1-2; weak D call: TRBD1 (6 bases). V lost 4 bases and J lost 6, with 12 bases in between. The germline gives CDR1 LGHNA, CDR2 YNFKEQ. This CDR3 region has 13 residues. CDR3 in amino acids: CASSRDTPDGYTF. The CDR3 coding sequence is TGTGCCAGCAGCCGGGACACCCCGGATGGCTACACCTTC.